Below, 6 T cell receptor beta chains from the same sample are listed, as sequenced in a study of blood T cell repertoires in COVID-19. The data were produced by immunoSEQ multiplex PCR, yet TCRdb's version contains in-frame clones alone and is incomplete. The table records about 180,000 clones, approximately 80% of them present only once. Sequencing was done on a sample of peripheral blood. These TCRs come from a human donor in a cohort sampled during active COVID-19.

The CDR3 reads CASSYETGLAETQYF. DNA of the CDR3: TGCGCCAGCAGCTACGAGACTGGACTGGCAGAGACCCAGTACTTC. This sequence joins TRBV4-1 and TRBJ2-5; weak D call: TRBD2 (5 bases). The CDR3 has 15 amino acids. The V gene's germline CDR1 is MGHRA and CDR2 YSYEKL. Trimming shortened V by 5 bases and J by 4 bases, and 17 bases separated the two germline ends.

The V gene is TRBV5-6, the J gene TRBJ2-4, with 8 bases matching TRBD2. J was trimmed by 1 base and V by 4 bases; bases with no gene match: 7. Germline values: CDR1 SGHDT, CDR2 YYEEEE. CDR3 length equals 16 residues. This CDR3 is CASSGAGGAAKNIQYF. CDR3 DNA: TGTGCCAGCAGCGGGGCGGGGGGCGCGGCCAAAAACATTCAGTACTTC.

The V call is TRBV6-2 or TRBV6-3, the J call TRBJ1-5; perhaps TRBD1 as D (6 bases). The CDR3 is 18 residues long. The V gene's germline CDR1 is MNHEY and CDR2 SVGEGT. Trimming shortened V by 6 bases and J by 0 bases, and 21 bases separated the two germline ends. CDR3 residues: CASSIQRRGRSSNQPQHF. The CDR3 DNA is TGTGCCAGCAGCATACAACGTAGGGGGAGAAGTAGCAATCAGCCCCAGCATTTT.

The genes are TRBV9 and TRBJ2-3, with D possibly matching TRBD1 (7 bases). Trimming stripped 0 bases from V and 6 bases from J, with 14 bases between. The CDR3 runs 15 residues. The germline V gene encodes CDR1 SGDLS and CDR2 YYNGEE. The CDR3 sequence: CASSVARGEWDTQYF. The CDR3 DNA sequence: TGTGCCAGCAGCGTAGCCAGGGGGGAATGGGATACGCAGTATTTT.

The chain uses TRBV20-1 and TRBJ1-2; 7 positions match TRBD1. V shed 3 bases, J shed 8 bases, and the junction held 12 bases outside the gene matches. Germline V gives CDR1 DFQATT, CDR2 SNEGSKA (reference sequence). The CDR3 sequence is 14 residues long. CDR3 bases: TGCAGTGCTAGTCTAGGGCAGGGGGATCGGGGCTACACCTTC. Protein product: CSASLGQGDRGYTF.

The chain is built from TRBV7-9 and TRBJ1-1; possibly TRBD1 for D (5 bases). V was pared by 7 bases and J by 6 bases, with 12 bases between. The CDR3 is made up of 12 amino acids. Per germline, CDR1 SEHNR and CDR2 FQNEAQ (reference sequence). The CDR3 sequence: CASTWQGPEAFF. Written as DNA, the CDR3 is TGTGCCAGCACCTGGCAGGGTCCTGAAGCTTTCTTT.